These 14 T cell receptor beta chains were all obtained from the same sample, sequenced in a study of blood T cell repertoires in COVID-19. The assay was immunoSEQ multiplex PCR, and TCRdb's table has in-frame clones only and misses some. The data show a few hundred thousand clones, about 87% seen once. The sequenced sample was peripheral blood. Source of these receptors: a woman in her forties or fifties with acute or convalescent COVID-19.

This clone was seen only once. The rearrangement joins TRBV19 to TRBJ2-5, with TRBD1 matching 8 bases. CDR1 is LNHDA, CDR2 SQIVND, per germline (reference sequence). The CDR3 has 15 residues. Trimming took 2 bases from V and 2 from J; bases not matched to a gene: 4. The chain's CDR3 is CASSILRTGQETQYF. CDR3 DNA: TGTGCCAGTAGTATACTGAGGACAGGGCAAGAGACCCAGTACTTC.

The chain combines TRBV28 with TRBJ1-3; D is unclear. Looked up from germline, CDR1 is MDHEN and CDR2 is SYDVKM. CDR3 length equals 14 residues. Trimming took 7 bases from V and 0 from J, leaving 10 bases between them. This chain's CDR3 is CASIGADSGNTIYF. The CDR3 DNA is TGTGCCAGCATCGGAGCGGACTCTGGAAACACCATATATTTT.

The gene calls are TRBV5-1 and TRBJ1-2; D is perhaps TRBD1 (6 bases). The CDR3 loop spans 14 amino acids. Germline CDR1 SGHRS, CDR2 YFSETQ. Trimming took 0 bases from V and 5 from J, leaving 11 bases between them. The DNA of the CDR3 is TGCGCCAGCAGCTTGGGGACAGTTAGTTATGGCTACACCTTC. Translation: CASSLGTVSYGYTF.

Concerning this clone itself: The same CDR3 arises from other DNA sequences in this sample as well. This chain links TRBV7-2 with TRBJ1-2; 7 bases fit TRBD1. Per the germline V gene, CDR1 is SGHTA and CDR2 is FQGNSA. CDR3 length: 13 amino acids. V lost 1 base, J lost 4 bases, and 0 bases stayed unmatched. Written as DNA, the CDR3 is TGTGCCAGCAGCTTAGGACAGGGCTATGGCTACACCTTC. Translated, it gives CASSLGQGYGYTF.

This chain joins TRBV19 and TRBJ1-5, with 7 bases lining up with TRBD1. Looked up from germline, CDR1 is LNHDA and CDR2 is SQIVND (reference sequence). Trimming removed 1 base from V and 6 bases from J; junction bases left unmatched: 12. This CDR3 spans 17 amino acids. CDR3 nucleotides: TGTGCCAGTAGTATAGGCGACAGGGTACGCTCTAGTCAGCCCCAGCATTTT. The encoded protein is CASSIGDRVRSSQPQHF. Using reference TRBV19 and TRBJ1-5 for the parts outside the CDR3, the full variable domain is DGGITQSPKYLFRKEGQNVTLSCEQNLNHDAMYWYRQDPGQGLRLIYYSQIVNDFQKGDIAEGYSVSREKKESFPLTVTSAQKNPTAFYLCASSIGDRVRSSQPQHFGDGTRLSIL.

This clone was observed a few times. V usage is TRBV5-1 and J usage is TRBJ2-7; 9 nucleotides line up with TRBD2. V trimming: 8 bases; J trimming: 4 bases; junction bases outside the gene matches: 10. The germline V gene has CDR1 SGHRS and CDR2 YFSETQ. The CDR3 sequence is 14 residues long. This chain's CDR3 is CASRTSVLEYEQYF. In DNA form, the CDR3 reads TGCGCCAGTCGGACTAGCGTTTTAGAGTACGAGCAGTACTTC.

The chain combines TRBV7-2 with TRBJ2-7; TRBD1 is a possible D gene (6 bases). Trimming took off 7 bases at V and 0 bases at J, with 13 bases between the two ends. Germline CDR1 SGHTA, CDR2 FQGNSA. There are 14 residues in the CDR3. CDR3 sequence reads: CASTARQVSYEQYF. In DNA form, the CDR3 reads TGTGCCAGCACAGCAAGACAGGTCTCCTACGAGCAGTACTTC. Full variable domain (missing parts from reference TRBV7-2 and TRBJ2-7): GAGVSQSPSNKVTEKGKDVELRCDPISGHTALYWYRQSLGQGLEFLIYFQGNSAPDKSGLPSDRFSAERTGGSVSTLTIQRTQQEDSAVYLCASTARQVSYEQYFGPGTRLTVT.

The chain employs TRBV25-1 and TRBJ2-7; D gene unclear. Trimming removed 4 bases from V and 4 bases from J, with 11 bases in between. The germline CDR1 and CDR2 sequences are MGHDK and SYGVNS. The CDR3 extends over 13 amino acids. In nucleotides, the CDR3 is TGTGCCAGCAGTGCATACACAGCATACGAGCAGTACTTC. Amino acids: CASSAYTAYEQYF.

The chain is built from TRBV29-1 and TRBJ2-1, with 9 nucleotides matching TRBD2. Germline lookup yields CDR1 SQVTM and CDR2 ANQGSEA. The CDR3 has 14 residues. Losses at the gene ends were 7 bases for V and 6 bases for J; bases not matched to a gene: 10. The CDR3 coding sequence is TGCAGCGAGACGAGGGCGGGAGGGTTCAATGAGCAGTTCTTC. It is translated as CSETRAGGFNEQFF.

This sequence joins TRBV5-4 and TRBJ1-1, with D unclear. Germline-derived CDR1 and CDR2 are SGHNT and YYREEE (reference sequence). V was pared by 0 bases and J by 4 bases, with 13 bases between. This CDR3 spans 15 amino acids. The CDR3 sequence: CASSLDTGGSTEAFF. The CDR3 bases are TGTGCCAGCAGCTTGGATACGGGAGGGAGCACTGAAGCTTTCTTT.

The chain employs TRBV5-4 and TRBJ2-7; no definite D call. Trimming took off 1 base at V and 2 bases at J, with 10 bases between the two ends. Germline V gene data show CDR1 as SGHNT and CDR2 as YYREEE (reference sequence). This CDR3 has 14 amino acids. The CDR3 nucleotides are TGTGCCAGCAGCTTGTCACGCGCAACCTACGAGCAGTACTTC. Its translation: CASSLSRATYEQYF.

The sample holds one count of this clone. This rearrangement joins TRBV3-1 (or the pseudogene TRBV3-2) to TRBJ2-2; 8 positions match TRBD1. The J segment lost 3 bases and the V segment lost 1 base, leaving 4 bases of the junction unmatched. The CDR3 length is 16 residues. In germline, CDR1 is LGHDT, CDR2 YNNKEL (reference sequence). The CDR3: CASSQVSGGYTGELFF. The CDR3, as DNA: TGTGCCAGCAGCCAAGTTTCAGGGGGCTACACCGGGGAGCTGTTTTTT.

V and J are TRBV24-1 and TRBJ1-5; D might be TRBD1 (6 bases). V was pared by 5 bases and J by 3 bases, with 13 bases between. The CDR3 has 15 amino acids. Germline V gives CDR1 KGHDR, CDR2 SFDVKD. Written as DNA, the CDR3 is TGTGCCACCAGTGTGGGGACAAACACCAATCAGCCCCAGCATTTT. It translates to CATSVGTNTNQPQHF.

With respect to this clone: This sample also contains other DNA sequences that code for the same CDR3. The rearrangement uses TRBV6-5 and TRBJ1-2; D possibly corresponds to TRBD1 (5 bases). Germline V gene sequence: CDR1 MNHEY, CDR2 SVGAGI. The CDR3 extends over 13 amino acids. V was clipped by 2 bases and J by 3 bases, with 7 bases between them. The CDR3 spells CASSYGADYGYTF. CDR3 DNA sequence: TGTGCCAGCAGTTACGGGGCAGACTATGGCTACACCTTC.